The next 21 T cell receptor beta chains were all read from a single sample in a study of blood T cell repertoires in COVID-19. Measured with immunoSEQ multiplex PCR; TCRdb has only the in-frame clones, and not every one. The data contain some 310,000 clones, roughly 90% of them seen just once; the ten biggest clones take up less than 3.5%. Sequencing was done on a sample of peripheral blood. Every receptor here comes from a woman aged 25 to 39 with COVID-19, enrolled during active disease.

A remark on this clone: This CDR3 is also generated by other DNA sequences in the sample. The V call is TRBV7-9, the J call TRBJ2-7; TRBD1 matches at 8 bases. The CDR3 spans 13 residues. The V segment lost 5 bases and the J segment 4 bases; nucleotides outside the gene matches: 4. Per the germline V gene, CDR1 is SEHNR and CDR2 is FQNEAQ (reference sequence). CDR3 residues: CASSRTGSYEQYF. Here the CDR3 DNA reads TGTGCCAGCAGCCGGACAGGGTCTTACGAGCAGTACTTC.

The rearrangement joins TRBV28 to TRBJ2-7, with a tentative D call TRBD1 (6 bases). V was clipped by 6 bases and J by 2 bases, with 26 bases between them. Germline V gene lookup returns CDR1 MDHEN and CDR2 SYDVKM. CDR3 length: 18 residues. CDR3 sequence (DNA): TGTGCCAGCAGGGATGTGCTATTAACAGGGCCCGGGACCTACGAGCAGTACTTC. It encodes CASRDVLLTGPGTYEQYF.

The chain is built from TRBV11-2 and TRBJ2-7; TRBD2 matches at 8 bases. The trim removed 3 bases at V and 2 bases at J, leaving 3 bases unmatched. The CDR3 covers 14 residues. Per the germline V gene, CDR1 is SGHAT and CDR2 is FQNNGV. CDR3 bases: TGTGCCAGCAGCTTTAGCGGGGCTCCCTACGAGCAGTACTTC. This gives the protein CASSFSGAPYEQYF.

In its sample, this clone was seen a few times. The rearrangement joins TRBV30 to TRBJ1-3; D gene unclear. The germline CDR1 and CDR2 sequences are GTSNPN and SVGIG (reference sequence). The CDR3 sequence is 14 residues long. Between the trimmed V and J ends, which lost 7 bases and 0 bases, there was a span of 13 bases. The CDR3 region is CAFTPGSSGNTIYF. CDR3 in DNA: TGTGCCTTTACCCCGGGGAGCTCTGGAAACACCATATATTTT.

The chain uses TRBV25-1 and TRBJ2-7; D not certain. Germline loops: CDR1 MGHDK, CDR2 SYGVNS. CDR3 length: 16 amino acids. Trimming took off 1 base at V and 5 bases at J, with 18 bases between the two ends. The CDR3 DNA follows: TGTGCCAGCAGTGAATCCCCCCAAGGATATCGGGACGAGCAGTACTTC. Residues: CASSESPQGYRDEQYF.

This clone has only one observation. CDR3 amino acids: CASSLAGSSNTEAFF. As DNA, the CDR3 is TGCGCCAGCAGCTTGGCTGGGAGCTCCAACACTGAAGCTTTCTTT. The chain links TRBV5-1 to TRBJ1-1; unclear D gene. The CDR3 runs to 15 residues. The ends were cut back, 0 bases at V and 2 bases at J, with 11 bases in the middle. The germline V gene encodes CDR1 SGHRS and CDR2 YFSETQ.

The V gene is TRBV19, the J gene TRBJ2-3, with 8 bases matching TRBD2. The CDR3 runs to 14 residues. J lost 5 bases, V lost 3 bases, and 4 bases had no gene match. From germline, CDR1 is LNHDA and CDR2 SQIVND (reference sequence). The CDR3 reads CASSITSGIDTQYF. As DNA, the CDR3 is TGTGCCAGTAGTATTACTAGCGGTATAGATACGCAGTATTTT.

This clone came up once. CDR3 sequence reads: CASSPTSGPNTGELFF. The CDR3 DNA sequence: TGTGCCAGCAGCCCCACTAGCGGCCCGAACACCGGGGAGCTGTTTTTT. V and J are TRBV7-7 and TRBJ2-2, with TRBD2 identical over 8 bases. The germline CDR1 and CDR2 sequences are SSHAT and FNYEAQ (reference sequence). V shed 5 bases and J 0 bases; nucleotides not matched to a gene: 5. This CDR3 contains 16 residues.

The genes are TRBV6-5 and TRBJ2-2; 8 nucleotides match TRBD1. The CDR3 runs 15 residues. CDR1 and CDR2 from the germline V gene are MNHEY and SVGAGI. J gave up 1 base and V 7 bases, and 5 bases lay outside the gene matches. CDR3 loop: CASTSGGLNTGELFF. The CDR3 DNA is TGTGCCAGCACCTCAGGGGGCCTGAACACCGGGGAGCTGTTTTTT.

This chain uses TRBV6-5 with TRBJ1-2, with 9 bases lining up with TRBD1. The CDR3 sequence is 14 residues long. The germline gives CDR1 MNHEY, CDR2 SVGAGI. Germline trimming cut 6 bases from V and 3 bases from J; bases unmatched to any gene: 5. The CDR3 DNA follows: TGTGCCAGCAGACTCCGGGACAGGGACTATGGCTACACCTTC. This encodes CASRLRDRDYGYTF.

This sequence joins TRBV7-6 and TRBJ2-1; 9 bases are shared with TRBD2. The germline V gene has CDR1 SGHVS and CDR2 FNYEAQ. Losses at the gene ends were 0 bases for V and 2 bases for J; bases not matched to a gene: 2. This CDR3 is 16 amino acids long. The CDR3 coding sequence is TGTGCCAGCAGCTTAGCGGCTAGCGGGACCTACAATGAGCAGTTCTTC. Translation gives CASSLAASGTYNEQFF.

The chain recombines TRBV6-5 with TRBJ2-7; D gene ambiguous. The CDR3 spans 13 residues. CDR1 is MNHEY and CDR2 is SVGAGI in the germline V gene. The V and J ends lost 2 bases and 1 base respectively, with 6 bases between them. The CDR3 nucleotides are TGTGCCAGCAGTTACGCAGGTTCCTACGAGCAGTACTTC. Amino acid sequence: CASSYAGSYEQYF.

J is TRBJ2-2 and V is TRBV6-5; 8 bases line up with TRBD2. The CDR3 is 15 residues long. The ends lost 7 bases at V and 3 bases at J; junction bases unmatched: 7. Germline V lookup: CDR1 MNHEY, CDR2 SVGAGI. In nucleotides, the CDR3 is TGTGCCAGCACCCGGGAGGGGCGCGACACCGGGGAGCTGTTTTTT. Amino acids: CASTREGRDTGELFF.

The chain carries TRBV7-2 and TRBJ1-3; no clear D gene. The CDR3 spans 16 residues. Germline lookup yields CDR1 SGHTA and CDR2 FQGNSA. Trimming left V 2 bases short and J 1 base short, with 12 bases between. CDR3 region: CASSLSSWASGNTIYF. Written as DNA, the CDR3 is TGTGCCAGCAGCTTATCATCATGGGCTTCTGGAAACACCATATATTTT.

The chain has TRBV5-4 and TRBJ2-3; 7 bases align to TRBD2. The ends lost 0 bases at V and 0 bases at J; junction bases unmatched: 4. The CDR3 has 16 residues. Looked up from germline, CDR1 is SGHNT and CDR2 is YYREEE (reference sequence). For the CDR3, the DNA is TGTGCCAGCAGCTTGGGAAGGCGGGGGAGCACAGATACGCAGTATTTT. Its translation: CASSLGRRGSTDTQYF.

This sequence joins TRBV7-9 and TRBJ1-1; TRBD1 is a possible D gene (5 bases). CDR1 and CDR2 from the germline V gene are SEHNR and FQNEAQ (reference sequence). The V and J ends lost 7 bases and 1 base respectively, with 16 bases between them. The CDR3 extends over 15 amino acids. The CDR3 DNA follows: TGTGCCAGCACTCAGCTGGGGGGACCGAACACTGAAGCTTTCTTT. It specifies CASTQLGGPNTEAFF.

The chain has TRBV30 and TRBJ1-6, with D possibly TRBD1 on 5 matching bases. There are 14 residues in the CDR3. The V and J ends lost 0 bases and 13 bases respectively, with 16 bases between them. Germline V gene lookup returns CDR1 GTSNPN and CDR2 SVGIG (reference sequence). The CDR3 loop is CAWSVTGDRSPLHF. In DNA form, the CDR3 reads TGTGCCTGGAGTGTAACAGGCGATCGATCGCCCCTCCACTTT.

The chain has TRBV11-2 and TRBJ2-1; D possibly corresponds to TRBD2 (5 bases). From germline, CDR1 is SGHAT and CDR2 FQNNGV. There are 15 residues in the CDR3. Trimming stripped 1 base from V and 4 bases from J, with 11 bases between. The CDR3 loop is CASSLVRALYNEQFF. The CDR3 nucleotides are TGTGCCAGCAGCTTAGTGAGGGCTCTTTACAATGAGCAGTTCTTC.

The CDR3 DNA sequence: TGTGCCAGCAGTTTGGGTGGGACAGGGGGCCAAGCTTTCTTT. Its translation: CASSLGGTGGQAFF. The V call is TRBV28, the J call TRBJ1-1, with 12 nucleotides matching TRBD1. The CDR3 has 14 residues. The J segment lost 9 bases and the V segment lost 3 bases, leaving 5 bases of the junction unmatched. Germline CDR1 and CDR2: MDHEN and SYDVKM. Together with reference TRBV28 and TRBJ1-1, the CDR3 gives the full variable domain: DVKVTQSSRYLVKRTGEKVFLECVQDMDHENMFWYRQDPGLGLRLIYFSYDVKMKEKGDIPEGYSVSREKKERFSLILESASTNQTSMYLCASSLGGTGGQAFFGQGTRLTVV.

The rearrangement uses TRBV7-9 and TRBJ2-2, with TRBD2 matching 10 bases. Germline V lookup: CDR1 SEHNR, CDR2 FQNEAQ (reference sequence). J gave up 3 bases and V 1 base, and 5 bases lay outside the gene matches. The CDR3 has 17 residues. The CDR3: CASSLVLAGADTGELFF. The CDR3 bases are TGTGCCAGCAGCTTAGTCCTAGCGGGAGCGGACACCGGGGAGCTGTTTTTT.

The chain uses TRBV5-1 and TRBJ2-1; 10 positions match TRBD2. The CDR3 has 16 residues. The V gene end was trimmed by 3 bases and the J gene end by 5 bases; junction bases not matched to a gene: 8. Germline V gives CDR1 SGHRS, CDR2 YFSETQ. In DNA form, the CDR3 reads TGCGCCAGCAGCTCGCCCGGGACTAGCGTAGACAATGAGCAGTTCTTC. This gives the protein CASSSPGTSVDNEQFF.